Shown below are 8 T cell receptor beta chains from a single sample sequenced in a study of cytomegalovirus exposure and HLA in healthy donors. Primers included in the PCR were 60 Vbeta and 13 Jbeta primers. Generated by immunoSEQ multiplex PCR, the TCRdb table keeps only in-frame clones and is missing some. Found here are about 130,000 clones, 70% to 80% of them singletons; the top ten hold 2.5% to 3%. Material: PBMCs. The origin of the receptors is a human donor in good health.

Comments on this clone: The junction departs from the called germline gene at one end, perhaps through a read error. This sequence joins TRBV7-9 and TRBJ2-1; TRBD2 is a possible D gene (6 bases). Germline CDR1 SEHNR, CDR2 FQNEAQ (reference sequence). CDR3 length equals 15 residues. The CDR3 loop is CSSSFGGSGYNEQFF. CDR3 in DNA: TGTTCCAGCAGCTTCGGGGGAAGTGGGTACAATGAGCAGTTCTTC.

This clone turned up a few times. CDR3 residues: CASGRHISGNTIYF. DNA of the CDR3: TGTGCCAGCGGCCGCCACATCTCTGGAAACACCATATATTTT. The chain joins TRBV7-6 to TRBJ1-3, with no clear D. The CDR3 runs 14 residues. V was clipped by 8 bases and J by 0 bases, with 11 bases between them. Germline CDR1 and CDR2: SGHVS and FNYEAQ.

V usage is TRBV5-6 and J usage is TRBJ2-1; tentatively, D is TRBD2 (5 bases). CDR3 length: 15 amino acids. Germline V gene lookup returns CDR1 SGHDT and CDR2 YYEEEE. The germline V and J ends were trimmed by 7 bases and 0 bases, with 14 bases remaining between them. This CDR3 is CASAIRGPSYNEQFF. The CDR3 coding sequence is TGTGCCAGCGCAATTCGGGGTCCCTCCTACAATGAGCAGTTCTTC.

This sequence joins TRBV10-3 and TRBJ2-7; TRBD1 might be the D (6 bases). Germline V lookup: CDR1 ENHRY, CDR2 SYGVKD. The CDR3 has 15 amino acids. V lost 6 bases, J lost 3 bases, and 18 bases lay in between. CDR3: CAIRDTGSPSYEQYF. In DNA, the CDR3 is TGTGCCATCAGGGACACAGGGAGCCCCAGCTACGAGCAGTACTTC.

The chain recombines TRBV14 with TRBJ2-7; TRBD2 might be the D (6 bases). CDR3 length: 12 amino acids. With 0 bases removed from V and 13 bases from J, the gap between germline ends came to 13 bases. Germline V gives CDR1 SGHDN, CDR2 FVKESK. CDR3 DNA: TGTGCCAGCAGCCAAGAATTTGGGCGGGGATACTTC. This translates into CASSQEFGRGYF. The whole variable domain, remainder taken from reference TRBV14 and TRBJ2-7, is EAGVTQFPSHSVIEKGQTVTLRCDPISGHDNLYWYRRVMGKEIKFLLHFVKESKQDESGMPNNRFLAERTGGTYSTLKVQPAELEDSGVYFCASSQEFGRGYFGPGTRLTVT.

This chain's CDR3 is CASSLSRDSRRETQYF. The CDR3 nucleotides read TGCGCCAGCAGCCTCTCCCGGGACAGCAGACGTGAGACCCAGTACTTC. This sequence joins TRBV5-1 and TRBJ2-5, with TRBD1 identical over 7 bases. CDR3 size: 16 residues. Germline V lookup: CDR1 SGHRS, CDR2 YFSETQ. J gave up 5 bases and V 4 bases, and 14 bases lay outside the gene matches.

The CDR3 is CASNFRSDTQYF. In nucleotides, the CDR3 is TGTGCCAGCAACTTCAGATCAGATACGCAGTATTTT. This chain uses TRBV5-6 with TRBJ2-3; D gene uncertain. The CDR3 spans 12 residues. Per germline, CDR1 SGHDT and CDR2 YYEEEE. Trimming took 6 bases from V and 4 from J, leaving 9 bases between them.

V usage is TRBV19 and J usage is TRBJ2-1; 11 nucleotides agree with TRBD2. Germline assignment: CDR1 LNHDA and CDR2 SQIVND (reference sequence). The CDR3 consists of 17 residues. The V gene end was trimmed by 0 bases and the J gene end by 5 bases; junction bases not matched to a gene: 6. The CDR3 spells CASSIDPGTSGHNEQFF. CDR3 DNA sequence: TGTGCCAGTAGTATAGACCCCGGGACTAGCGGCCACAATGAGCAGTTCTTC.